This passage covers 30 T cell receptor beta chains from one sample sequenced in a study of regulatory T cells in long-lasting Graves disease. The time point denotes: newly diagnosed GD, antithyroid drugs for less than 3 months. Isolated PBMC RNA provided the starting material for the TCR library. Building the TCR beta libraries relied on iRepertoire HTBI primers, and CDR3 regions underwent Arm-PCR. TCRdb re-derived calls from the multiplex PCR reads in MiXCR, one entry per CDR3 protein. In the table there are approximately 350,000 distinct CDR3 sequences, around 15% of which are singletons. The same sample was also used in a study of T cells in Graves' hyperthyroidism and ophthalmopathy.

The sample was peripheral blood mononuclear cells (PBMCs), taken at new diagnosis, from a patient treated with antithyroid drugs. Source of these receptors: a young woman with Graves disease.

The chain employs TRBV29-1 and TRBJ1-6; no reliable D call. The germline V and J ends were trimmed by 2 bases and 7 bases, with 6 bases remaining between them. Germline lookup yields CDR1 SQVTM and CDR2 ANQGSEA. CDR3 length: 12 residues. The CDR3 spells CSVETLNSPLHF. The CDR3 nucleotides read TGCAGCGTTGAAACTCTGAATTCACCCCTCCACTTT.

At least ten counts were recorded for this clonotype. The J gene is TRBJ1-1, the V gene TRBV28; the D is unclear. The germline CDR1 and CDR2 sequences are MDHEN and SYDVKM. Trimming pared 5 bases from V and 5 bases from J, leaving 6 bases between. The CDR3 has 11 amino acids. CDR3 region: CASSVKTEAFF. The DNA for the CDR3 is TGTGCCAGCAGTGTTAAGACTGAAGCTTTCTTT.

This clonotype was seen many times. The chain employs TRBV28 and TRBJ2-5; 11 nucleotides line up with TRBD1. Per the germline V gene, CDR1 is MDHEN and CDR2 is SYDVKM. This CDR3 region has 15 residues. V shed 5 bases and J 5 bases; nucleotides not matched to a gene: 7. CDR3 sequence (DNA): TGTGCCAGCAGTGGGGGGACAGGGGGAACGGAGACCCAGTACTTC. Amino acid sequence: CASSGGTGGTETQYF.

This clonotype was counted at least ten times. The chain recombines TRBV5-1 with TRBJ2-1; the match to TRBD2 covers 11 bases. Per germline, CDR1 SGHRS and CDR2 YFSETQ. The CDR3 has 16 amino acids. V lost 2 bases to trimming and J lost 6 bases; unmatched junction nucleotides: 7. This CDR3 reads CASSFFPGTSGNEQFF. The CDR3, as DNA: TGCGCCAGCAGCTTTTTCCCCGGGACTAGCGGCAATGAGCAGTTCTTC.

This clonotype was observed at least ten times. V gene TRBV29-1 combines with J gene TRBJ2-4; D gene ambiguous. The germline V and J ends were trimmed by 4 bases and 5 bases, with 6 bases remaining between them. The CDR3 is made up of 11 amino acids. The germline V gene has CDR1 SQVTM and CDR2 ANQGSEA. The DNA for the CDR3 is TGCAGCGTTGGACAACAAAACATTCAGTACTTC. Its protein is CSVGQQNIQYF.

This rearrangement joins TRBV2 to TRBJ2-7, with 7 bases fitting TRBD1. The CDR3 length is 16 residues. Losses at the gene ends were 1 base for V and 0 bases for J; bases not matched to a gene: 6. CDR1 is SNHLY, CDR2 FYNNEI, per germline. The CDR3 sequence is CASSEGGGQSSYEQYF. DNA for the CDR3: TGTGCCAGCAGTGAAGGTGGGGGACAGTCCTCCTACGAGCAGTACTTC.

This clonotype has a count of ten or more. The rearrangement uses TRBV6-1 and TRBJ1-1; 8 bases agree with TRBD1. V gave up 1 base and J gave up 0 bases; unmatched junction bases: 4. Germline V lookup: CDR1 MNHNS, CDR2 SASEGT. The CDR3 is 16 amino acids. The CDR3 reads CASSEGTGRLNTEAFF. In nucleotides, the CDR3 is TGTGCCAGCAGTGAAGGGACAGGGCGTTTGAACACTGAAGCTTTCTTT.

The J gene is TRBJ2-7, the V gene TRBV11-2; D might be TRBD2 (5 bases). The V end was cut by 1 base, the J end by 6 bases, with 19 bases between. Germline CDR1 is SGHAT and CDR2 is FQNNGV. The CDR3 spans 16 residues. CDR3 DNA: TGTGCCAGCAGCTTAGTTCCTCGGGGTTCCACGGTCGAGCAGTACTTC. It encodes CASSLVPRGSTVEQYF.

The table lists this clonotype with many counts. This chain uses TRBV3-1 with TRBJ2-1; 12 nucleotides match TRBD2. Trimming cost V 1 base and J 9 bases; bases outside gene matches: 4. Germline CDR1 reads LGHDT; CDR2 reads YNNKEL (reference sequence). The CDR3 loop spans 15 amino acids. The CDR3 sequence: CASSQGTSGNGEQFF. In DNA, the CDR3 is TGTGCCAGCAGCCAAGGGACTAGCGGGAACGGTGAGCAGTTCTTC.

This clonotype was seen more than once but under ten times. This chain connects TRBV7-3 to TRBJ2-3; TRBD2 aligns across 7 bases. The V gene's germline CDR1 is SGHTA and CDR2 FQGTGA. V dropped 2 bases and J dropped 6; count of bases not matched to a gene: 5. There are 14 residues in the CDR3. The chain's CDR3 is CASSLGGRPDTQYF. In DNA form, the CDR3 reads TGTGCCAGCAGCTTAGGCGGGAGACCCGATACGCAGTATTTT.

In this sample, this clonotype turned up many times. The chain links TRBV7-2 to TRBJ2-5, with D unresolved. The CDR3 runs to 12 residues. The V end lost 4 bases, the J end lost 5 bases, and 8 bases lay between the germline ends. The germline V gene encodes CDR1 SGHTA and CDR2 FQGNSA. CDR3 nucleotide sequence: TGTGCCAGCAGCTCGCAGTGGGAGACCCAGTACTTC. It is translated as CASSSQWETQYF.

J is TRBJ1-4 and V is TRBV4-1; D unclear. Germline V lookup: CDR1 MGHRA, CDR2 YSYEKL. Trimming cost V 4 bases and J 6 bases, with 3 bases left between them. This CDR3 is built from 11 residues. CDR3 sequence (DNA): TGCGCCAGCAGCCTTCATGAAAAACTGTTTTTT. It translates to CASSLHEKLFF.

The V call is TRBV5-6, the J call TRBJ2-1; 7 bases line up with TRBD1. V dropped 4 bases and J dropped 10; count of bases not matched to a gene: 14. The CDR3 spans 15 residues. Germline CDR1 SGHDT, CDR2 YYEEEE. The CDR3 DNA is TGTGCCAGCAGCCCAGATCGGCAGGGGGACCGGGAGCAGTTCTTC. As protein: CASSPDRQGDREQFF. Drawing the rest from reference TRBV5-6 and TRBJ2-1, the complete variable domain is DAGVTQSPTHLIKTRGQQVTLRCSPKSGHDTVSWYQQALGQGPQFIFQYYEEEERQRGNFPDRFSGHQFPNYSSELNVNALLLGDSALYLCASSPDRQGDREQFFGPGTRLTVL.

V and J are TRBV12-3 or TRBV12-4 and TRBJ1-6, with a possible D match to TRBD1 (6 bases). The ends were cut back, 4 bases at V and 10 bases at J, with 14 bases in the middle. The CDR3 is 14 residues long. CDR3 in amino acids: CASSSPGQLSPLHF. The DNA of the CDR3 is TGTGCCAGCAGTTCCCCCGGACAGTTATCACCCCTCCACTTT.

There are a few counts of this clonotype. The chain uses TRBV7-9 and TRBJ2-2; D is perhaps TRBD2 (5 bases). The CDR3 has 14 residues. The V gene's germline CDR1 is SEHNR and CDR2 FQNEAQ (reference sequence). V lost 3 bases and J 8 bases, leaving 13 bases between the germline ends. The CDR3 loop reads CASSFQERGGELFF. CDR3 DNA: TGTGCCAGCAGCTTCCAAGAGAGAGGGGGGGAGCTGTTTTTT.

This clonotype was counted a few times. This chain uses TRBV2 with TRBJ1-4, with a possible D match to TRBD1 (5 bases). Germline V CDR1 and CDR2: SNHLY, FYNNEI. V gave up 0 bases and J gave up 8 bases, with 13 bases separating them. This CDR3 comprises 15 residues. For the CDR3, the DNA is TGTGCCAGCAGTGAAGCGGCGGGGGGGAGCGAAAAACTGTTTTTT. Its protein is CASSEAAGGSEKLFF.

In this sample, this clonotype turned up many times. This rearrangement joins TRBV12-3 or TRBV12-4 to TRBJ1-6, with D perhaps TRBD1 (6 bases). The CDR3 is 17 residues long. V lost 3 bases to trimming and J lost 6 bases, with 18 bases between them. The CDR3 region has the DNA TGTGCCAGCAGTTTTGTTCTAGGGGGGACCCCTAATTCACCCCTCCACTTT. Translating it yields CASSFVLGGTPNSPLHF.

This clonotype was seen repeatedly, ten times or more. V is TRBV5-1 and J is TRBJ2-1, with D perhaps TRBD2 (5 bases). V was trimmed by 0 bases and J by 5 bases, leaving 12 bases between them. This CDR3 has 15 residues. Germline V gene sequence: CDR1 SGHRS, CDR2 YFSETQ. The chain's CDR3 is CASSLAGISDNEQFF. The CDR3 nucleotides read TGCGCCAGCAGCTTGGCGGGGATTAGTGACAATGAGCAGTTCTTC.

The chain employs TRBV5-1 and TRBJ1-5; 11 positions agree with TRBD1. The CDR3 extends over 15 amino acids. Germline assignment: CDR1 SGHRS and CDR2 YFSETQ. Trimming took 4 bases from V and 6 from J; bases not matched to a gene: 6. CDR3 coding DNA: TGCGCCAGCAGCATAGGGACAGGGGGAATTCAGCCCCAGCATTTT. Translation gives CASSIGTGGIQPQHF.

CDR3: CASSPWPNKRTMATSGDQETQYF. The DNA of the CDR3 is TGTGCCAGCTCACCATGGCCCAACAAACGGACCATGGCGACTAGCGGGGATCAAGAGACCCAGTACTTC. The rearrangement joins TRBV18 to TRBJ2-5, with 11 nucleotides matching TRBD2. Looked up from germline, CDR1 is KGHSH and CDR2 is LQKENI. The CDR3 runs to 23 residues. V lost 2 bases, J lost 2 bases, and 25 bases stayed unmatched.

This clonotype was seen many times. The chain joins TRBV20-1 to TRBJ2-7; weak D call: TRBD2 (6 bases). Germline V gene sequence: CDR1 DFQATT, CDR2 SNEGSKA (reference sequence). CDR3 length equals 14 residues. Trimming cost V 3 bases and J 0 bases, with 12 bases left between them. CDR3 sequence reads: CSASILANSYEQYF. The CDR3 region has the DNA TGCAGTGCTAGTATTCTAGCGAACTCCTACGAGCAGTACTTC.

There are a few counts of this clonotype. This chain links TRBV6-5 with TRBJ1-2; TRBD1 is a possible D gene (6 bases). The CDR3 covers 14 residues. V was clipped by 0 bases and J by 4 bases, with 9 bases between them. The germline V gene has CDR1 MNHEY and CDR2 SVGAGI. The CDR3 coding sequence is TGTGCCAGCAGTTACTCGGACAGCGTCTATGGCTACACCTTC. Residues: CASSYSDSVYGYTF.

This clonotype has at least ten counts. The CDR3 DNA reads TGTGCCAGCAGTTCCCCCCGACGGGCGTTGAACACCGGGGAGCTGTTTTTT. This translates into CASSSPRRALNTGELFF. V gene TRBV28 combines with J gene TRBJ2-2, with D hard to call. The germline gives CDR1 MDHEN, CDR2 SYDVKM. The CDR3 sequence is 17 residues long. The V end was cut by 4 bases, the J end by 1 base, with 16 bases between.

This clonotype appeared many times. The chain is built from TRBV20-1 and TRBJ2-3, with TRBD2 matching over 9 bases. V lost 3 bases to trimming and J lost 2 bases; unmatched junction nucleotides: 6. Per the germline V gene, CDR1 is DFQATT and CDR2 is SNEGSKA (reference sequence). CDR3 size: 15 residues. CDR3 sequence reads: CSARSTSGFTDTQYF. The CDR3 DNA sequence: TGCAGTGCTAGGTCGACTAGCGGATTCACAGATACGCAGTATTTT.

This clonotype appeared many times. The V gene is TRBV20-1, the J gene TRBJ1-6; TRBD1 is a possible D gene (6 bases). The length of the CDR3 is 15 residues. V lost 4 bases to trimming and J lost 5 bases, with 15 bases between them. CDR1 and CDR2 (germline): DFQATT, SNEGSKA (reference sequence). The CDR3, as DNA: TGCAGTGCTAAGCGGTCCGAGGGGGATAATTCACCCCTCCACTTT. This gives the protein CSAKRSEGDNSPLHF.

This clonotype showed up many times. The rearrangement uses TRBV2 and TRBJ2-3, with 9 nucleotides matching TRBD2. This CDR3 region has 18 residues. Trimming removed 1 base from V and 0 bases from J; junction bases left unmatched: 8. In germline, CDR1 is SNHLY, CDR2 FYNNEI. The CDR3 region has the DNA TGTGCCAGCAGTGAAGTGGCGGGAGGGCCTCTGAGCACAGATACGCAGTATTTT. It is translated as CASSEVAGGPLSTDTQYF.

This sequence joins TRBV12-3 or TRBV12-4 and TRBJ2-5; possibly TRBD1 or TRBD2 for D (6 bases each). The length of the CDR3 is 14 residues. Trimming took off 10 bases at V and 6 bases at J, with 21 bases between the two ends. The CDR3 DNA reads as TGTGCCACCAAGAGGGGGGCCCCCCACCAGACCCAGTACTTC. Translation: CATKRGAPHQTQYF.

V gene TRBV5-1 combines with J gene TRBJ2-3; no definite D call. V lost 0 bases and J 6 bases, leaving 17 bases between the germline ends. CDR1 and CDR2 from the germline V gene are SGHRS and YFSETQ. The CDR3 is 16 residues long. For the CDR3, the DNA is TGCGCCAGCAGCTTGGGCAACCTGGGCCCGGCGGATACGCAGTATTTT. This codes for CASSLGNLGPADTQYF.

V and J are TRBV9 and TRBJ1-3; 7 positions match TRBD1. CDR1 SGDLS and CDR2 YYNGEE come from the germline V gene. There are 15 residues in the CDR3. The V segment lost 0 bases and the J segment 2 bases; nucleotides outside the gene matches: 2. CDR3 in DNA: TGTGCCAGCAGCGTAGACAGGGGTCCTGGAAACACCATATATTTT. The encoded protein is CASSVDRGPGNTIYF.

Worth noting for this clonotype: At one end the junction does not follow the germline gene, possibly because of a read error. The rearrangement joins TRBV28 to TRBJ1-2; TRBD1 is a possible D gene (6 bases). The CDR3 length is 16 residues. The germline V gene encodes CDR1 MDHEN and CDR2 SYDVKM. CDR3 nucleotide sequence: TGTGCCAGCAGTTTCGAAGGGGGTGGAGGTAACCATGGCTACACCTTC. This encodes CASSFEGGGGNHGYTF.